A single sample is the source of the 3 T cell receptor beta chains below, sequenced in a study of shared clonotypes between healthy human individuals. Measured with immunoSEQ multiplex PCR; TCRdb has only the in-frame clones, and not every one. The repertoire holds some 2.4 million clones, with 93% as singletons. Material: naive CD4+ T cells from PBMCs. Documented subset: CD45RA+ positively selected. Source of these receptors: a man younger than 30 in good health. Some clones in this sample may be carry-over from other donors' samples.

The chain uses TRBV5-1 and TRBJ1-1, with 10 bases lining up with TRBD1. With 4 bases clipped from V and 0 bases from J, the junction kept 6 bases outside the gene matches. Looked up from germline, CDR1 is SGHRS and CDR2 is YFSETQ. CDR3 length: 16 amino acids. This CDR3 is CASSAGTGAMNTEAFF. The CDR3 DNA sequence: TGCGCCAGCAGCGCCGGGACAGGGGCGATGAACACTGAAGCTTTCTTT. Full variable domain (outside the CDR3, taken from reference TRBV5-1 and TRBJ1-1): KAGVTQTPRYLIKTRGQQVTLSCSPISGHRSVSWYQQTPGQGLQFLFEYFSETQRNKGNFPGRFSGRQFSNSRSEMNVSTLELGDSALYLCASSAGTGAMNTEAFFGQGTRLTVV.

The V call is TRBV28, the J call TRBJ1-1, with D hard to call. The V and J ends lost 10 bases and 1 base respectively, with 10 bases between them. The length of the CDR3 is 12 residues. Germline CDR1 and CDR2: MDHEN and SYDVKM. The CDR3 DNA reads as TGTGCCACCCAAACCGCGAACACTGAAGCTTTCTTT. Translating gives CATQTANTEAFF.

As DNA, the CDR3 is TGTGCCAGCAGCGCGGGACTAGCGGCCACCTACAATGAGCAGTTCTTC. This translates into CASSAGLAATYNEQFF. The rearrangement uses TRBV9 and TRBJ2-1, with TRBD2 matching 11 bases. Germline CDR1 SGDLS, CDR2 YYNGEE. V gave up 3 bases and J gave up 2 bases; unmatched junction bases: 4. CDR3 length equals 16 residues.